This T cell receptor (beta chain) was recorded in a study of T cells in Graves' hyperthyroidism and ophthalmopathy. General study points: A model using 13 V-J features told ophthalmopathy apart from stable hyperthyroidism.

V was pared by 6 bases and J by 2 bases, with 11 bases between. This CDR3 is built from 14 residues. Germline CDR1 MNHEY, CDR2 SVGEGT. RNA transcripts provided the source from which TCR beta CDR3 regions were amplified. Initially, a first-round RT-PCR of the TCR CDR3 employed the HTBI primer set. Each CDR3 protein is one row after TCRdb ran MiXCR on the multiplex PCR reads. The sample carries 350,000 to 450,000 distinct CDR3 sequences, around 14% recorded once. This clonotype was picked up many times. The antigen remains unidentified. It was considered stable Graves' hyperthyroidism when ophthalmopathy did not progress within 18 months. Each patient was aged 18 to 65 and had newly diagnosed hyperthyroidism of under 2 months' duration. A patient was excluded if there was uncontrolled infection, other autoimmune disease, pregnancy or lactation.

Sequenced: blood. The clonotype originates from an older woman with Graves' hyperthyroidism. The rearrangement links TRBV6-2 or TRBV6-3 to TRBJ2-1; tentatively, D is TRBD1 (6 bases). The CDR3 DNA sequence: TGTGCCAGCAGGAAAGGGGGAACCTACAATGAGCAGTTCTTC. Amino acid sequence: CASRKGGTYNEQFF.